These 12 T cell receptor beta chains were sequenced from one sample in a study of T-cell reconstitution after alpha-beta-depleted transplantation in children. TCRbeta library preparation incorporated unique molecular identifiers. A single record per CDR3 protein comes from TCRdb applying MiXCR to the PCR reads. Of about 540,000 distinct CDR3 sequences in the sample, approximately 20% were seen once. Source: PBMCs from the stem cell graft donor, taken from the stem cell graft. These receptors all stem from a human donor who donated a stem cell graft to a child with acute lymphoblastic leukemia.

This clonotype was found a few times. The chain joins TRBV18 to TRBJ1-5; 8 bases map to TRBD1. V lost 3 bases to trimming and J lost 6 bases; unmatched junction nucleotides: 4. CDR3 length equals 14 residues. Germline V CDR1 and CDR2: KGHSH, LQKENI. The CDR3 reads CASSPTGEGQPQHF. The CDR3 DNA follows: TGTGCCAGCTCACCGACAGGGGAGGGTCAGCCCCAGCATTTT.

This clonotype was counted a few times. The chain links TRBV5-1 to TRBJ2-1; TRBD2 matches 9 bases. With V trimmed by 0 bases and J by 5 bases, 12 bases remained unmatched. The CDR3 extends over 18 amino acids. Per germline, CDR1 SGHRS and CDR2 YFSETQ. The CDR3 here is CASSLAQVSGSTHNEQFF. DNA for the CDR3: TGCGCCAGCAGCTTGGCCCAGGTTAGCGGGAGTACCCACAATGAGCAGTTCTTC.

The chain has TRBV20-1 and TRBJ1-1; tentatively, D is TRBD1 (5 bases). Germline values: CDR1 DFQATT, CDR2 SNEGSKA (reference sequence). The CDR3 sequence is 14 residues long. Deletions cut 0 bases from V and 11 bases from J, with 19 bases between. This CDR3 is CSARDVTVYSTAFF. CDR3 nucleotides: TGCAGTGCTAGAGACGTGACAGTTTACTCAACGGCTTTCTTT.

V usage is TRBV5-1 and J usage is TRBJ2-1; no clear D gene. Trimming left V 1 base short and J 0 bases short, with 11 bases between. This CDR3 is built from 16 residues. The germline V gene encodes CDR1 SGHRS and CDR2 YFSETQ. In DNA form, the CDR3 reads TGCGCCAGCAGCTTGAAGACTCTAAGCTCCTACAATGAGCAGTTCTTC. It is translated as CASSLKTLSSYNEQFF. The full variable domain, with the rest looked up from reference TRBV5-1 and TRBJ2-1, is KAGVTQTPRYLIKTRGQQVTLSCSPISGHRSVSWYQQTPGQGLQFLFEYFSETQRNKGNFPGRFSGRQFSNSRSEMNVSTLELGDSALYLCASSLKTLSSYNEQFFGPGTRLTVL.

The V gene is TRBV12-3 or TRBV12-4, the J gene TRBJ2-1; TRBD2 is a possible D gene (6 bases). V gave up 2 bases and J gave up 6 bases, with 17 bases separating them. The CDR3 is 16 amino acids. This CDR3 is CASSLSLTRGGNEQFF. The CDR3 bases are TGTGCCAGCAGTTTATCGCTGACTAGGGGAGGCAATGAGCAGTTCTTC.

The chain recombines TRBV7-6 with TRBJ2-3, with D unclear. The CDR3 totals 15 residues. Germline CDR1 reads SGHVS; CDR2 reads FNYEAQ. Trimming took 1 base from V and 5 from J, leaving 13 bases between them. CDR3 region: CASSLEDSPGDTQYF. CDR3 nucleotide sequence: TGTGCCAGCAGCTTAGAAGACTCCCCCGGAGATACGCAGTATTTT.

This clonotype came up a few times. The CDR3 DNA reads as TGTGCCAGCTCACCAATCCCCGGGACTAGCACCTACGAGCAGTACTTC. Translating gives CASSPIPGTSTYEQYF. The V gene is TRBV18, the J gene TRBJ2-7; 9 bases align to TRBD2. Germline V gene data show CDR1 as KGHSH and CDR2 as LQKENI. V gave up 2 bases and J gave up 2 bases; unmatched junction bases: 7. This CDR3 has 16 residues.

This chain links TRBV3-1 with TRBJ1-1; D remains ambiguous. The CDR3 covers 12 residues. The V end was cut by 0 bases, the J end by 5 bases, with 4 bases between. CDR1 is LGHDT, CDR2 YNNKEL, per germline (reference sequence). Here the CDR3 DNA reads TGTGCCAGCAGCCAAGAACTGACTGAAGCTTTCTTT. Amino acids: CASSQELTEAFF.

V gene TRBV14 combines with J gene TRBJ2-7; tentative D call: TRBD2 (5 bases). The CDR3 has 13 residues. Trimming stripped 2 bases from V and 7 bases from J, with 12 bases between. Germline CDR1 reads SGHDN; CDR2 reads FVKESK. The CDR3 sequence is CASSQLTSSEQYF. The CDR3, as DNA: TGTGCCAGCAGCCAACTTACTAGTTCGGAGCAGTACTTC.

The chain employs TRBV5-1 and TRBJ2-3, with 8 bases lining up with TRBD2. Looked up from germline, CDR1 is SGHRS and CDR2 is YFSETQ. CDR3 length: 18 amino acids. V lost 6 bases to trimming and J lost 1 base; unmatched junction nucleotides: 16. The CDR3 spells CASTTPGLGSDGTDTQYF. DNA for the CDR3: TGCGCCAGCACCACCCCGGGACTAGGATCCGACGGCACAGATACGCAGTATTTT.

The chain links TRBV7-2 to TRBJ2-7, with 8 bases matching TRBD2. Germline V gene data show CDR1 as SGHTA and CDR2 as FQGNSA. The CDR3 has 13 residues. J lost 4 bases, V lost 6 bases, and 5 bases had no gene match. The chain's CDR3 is CASRTGGSYEQYF. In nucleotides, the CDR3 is TGTGCCAGCAGGACGGGGGGGTCTTACGAGCAGTACTTC. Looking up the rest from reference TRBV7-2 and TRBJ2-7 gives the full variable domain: GAGVSQSPSNKVTEKGKDVELRCDPISGHTALYWYRQSLGQGLEFLIYFQGNSAPDKSGLPSDRFSAERTGGSVSTLTIQRTQQEDSAVYLCASRTGGSYEQYFGPGTRLTVT.

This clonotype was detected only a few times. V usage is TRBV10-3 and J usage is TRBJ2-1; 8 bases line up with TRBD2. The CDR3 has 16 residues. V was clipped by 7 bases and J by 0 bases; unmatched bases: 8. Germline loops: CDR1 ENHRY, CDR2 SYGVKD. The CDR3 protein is CAINPLADGSYNEQFF. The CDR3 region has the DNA TGTGCCATCAATCCACTAGCGGACGGCTCCTACAATGAGCAGTTCTTC.